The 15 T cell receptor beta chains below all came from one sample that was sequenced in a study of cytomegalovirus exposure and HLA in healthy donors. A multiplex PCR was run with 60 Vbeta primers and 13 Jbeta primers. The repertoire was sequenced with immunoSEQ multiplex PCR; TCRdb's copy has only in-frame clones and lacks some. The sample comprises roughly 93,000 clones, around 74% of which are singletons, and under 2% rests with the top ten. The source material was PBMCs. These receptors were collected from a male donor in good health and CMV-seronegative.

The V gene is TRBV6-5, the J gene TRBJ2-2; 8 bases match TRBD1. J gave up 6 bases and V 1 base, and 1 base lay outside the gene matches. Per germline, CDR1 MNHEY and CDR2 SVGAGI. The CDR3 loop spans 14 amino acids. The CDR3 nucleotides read TGTGCCAGCAGTTACTGGACAGGGCCCGGGGAGCTGTTTTTT. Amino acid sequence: CASSYWTGPGELFF.

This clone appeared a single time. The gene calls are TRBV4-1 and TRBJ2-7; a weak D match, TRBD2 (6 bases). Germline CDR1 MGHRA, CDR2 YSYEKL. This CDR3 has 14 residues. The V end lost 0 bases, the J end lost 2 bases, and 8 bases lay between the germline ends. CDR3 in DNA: TGCGCCAGCAGCCAAGAAGGGAGGACCTACGAGCAGTACTTC. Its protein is CASSQEGRTYEQYF.

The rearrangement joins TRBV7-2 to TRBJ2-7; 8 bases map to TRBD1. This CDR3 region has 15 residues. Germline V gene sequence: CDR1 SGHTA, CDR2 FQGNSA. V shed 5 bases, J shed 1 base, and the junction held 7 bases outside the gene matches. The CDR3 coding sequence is TGTGCCAGCAGCCCAGGCGGGACAGGATCCTACGAGCAGTACTTC. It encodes CASSPGGTGSYEQYF. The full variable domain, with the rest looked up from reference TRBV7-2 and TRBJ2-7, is GAGVSQSPSNKVTEKGKDVELRCDPISGHTALYWYRQSLGQGLEFLIYFQGNSAPDKSGLPSDRFSAERTGGSVSTLTIQRTQQEDSAVYLCASSPGGTGSYEQYFGPGTRLTVT.

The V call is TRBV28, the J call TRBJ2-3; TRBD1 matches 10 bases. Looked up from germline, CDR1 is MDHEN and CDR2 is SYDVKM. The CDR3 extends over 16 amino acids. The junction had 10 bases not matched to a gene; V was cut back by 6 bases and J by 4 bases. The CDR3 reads CASSPAGTGEADTQYF. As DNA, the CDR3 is TGTGCCAGCAGCCCGGCCGGGACAGGGGAGGCAGATACGCAGTATTTT.

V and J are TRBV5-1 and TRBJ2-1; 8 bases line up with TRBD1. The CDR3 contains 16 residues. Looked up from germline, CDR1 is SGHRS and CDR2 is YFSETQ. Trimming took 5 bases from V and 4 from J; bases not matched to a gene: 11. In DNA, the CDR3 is TGCGCCAGCAGATCCAATCCCGGGACAGGATACAATGAGCAGTTCTTC. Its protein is CASRSNPGTGYNEQFF. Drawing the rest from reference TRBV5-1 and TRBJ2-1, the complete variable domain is KAGVTQTPRYLIKTRGQQVTLSCSPISGHRSVSWYQQTPGQGLQFLFEYFSETQRNKGNFPGRFSGRQFSNSRSEMNVSTLELGDSALYLCASRSNPGTGYNEQFFGPGTRLTVL.

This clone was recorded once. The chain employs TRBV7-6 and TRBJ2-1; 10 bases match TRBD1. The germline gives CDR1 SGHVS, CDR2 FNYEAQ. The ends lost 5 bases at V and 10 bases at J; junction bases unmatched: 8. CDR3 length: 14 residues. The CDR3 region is CASSQRTGGREQFF. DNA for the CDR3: TGTGCCAGCAGCCAGAGGACAGGGGGACGGGAGCAGTTCTTC.

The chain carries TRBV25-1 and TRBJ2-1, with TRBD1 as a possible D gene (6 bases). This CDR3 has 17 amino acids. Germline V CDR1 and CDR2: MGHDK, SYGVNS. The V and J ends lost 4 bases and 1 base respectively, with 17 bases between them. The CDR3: CASSAKQGGPSYNEQFF. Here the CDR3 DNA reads TGTGCCAGCAGTGCGAAACAGGGTGGCCCTTCCTACAATGAGCAGTTCTTC.

DNA of the CDR3: TGTGCCAGCAAGGGACAGGGGTACCATGAGCAGTTCTTC. Amino acid sequence: CASKGQGYHEQFF. This sequence joins TRBV6-5 and TRBJ2-1; TRBD1 matches at 10 bases. From germline, CDR1 is MNHEY and CDR2 SVGAGI. The CDR3 is made up of 13 amino acids. V trimming: 7 bases; J trimming: 8 bases; junction bases outside the gene matches: 5.

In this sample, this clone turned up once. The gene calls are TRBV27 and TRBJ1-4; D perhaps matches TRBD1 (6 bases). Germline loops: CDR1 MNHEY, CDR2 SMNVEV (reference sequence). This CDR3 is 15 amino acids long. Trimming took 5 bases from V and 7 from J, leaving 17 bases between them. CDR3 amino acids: CASSPTGSAGEKLFF. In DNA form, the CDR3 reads TGTGCCAGCAGTCCTACAGGGTCTGCTGGTGAAAAACTGTTTTTT.

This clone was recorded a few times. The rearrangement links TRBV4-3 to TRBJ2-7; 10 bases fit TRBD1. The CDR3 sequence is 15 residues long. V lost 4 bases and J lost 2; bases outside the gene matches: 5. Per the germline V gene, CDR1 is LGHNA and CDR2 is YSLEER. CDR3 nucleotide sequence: TGCGCCAGCAGCCGAGGGACAGGGGTAGCCTACGAGCAGTACTTC. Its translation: CASSRGTGVAYEQYF.

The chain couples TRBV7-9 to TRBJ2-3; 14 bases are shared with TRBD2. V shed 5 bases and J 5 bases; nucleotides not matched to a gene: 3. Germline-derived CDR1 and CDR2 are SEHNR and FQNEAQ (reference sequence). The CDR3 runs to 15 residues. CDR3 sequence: CASSTGLAGVDTQYF. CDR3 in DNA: TGTGCCAGCAGCACGGGACTAGCGGGAGTAGATACGCAGTATTTT.

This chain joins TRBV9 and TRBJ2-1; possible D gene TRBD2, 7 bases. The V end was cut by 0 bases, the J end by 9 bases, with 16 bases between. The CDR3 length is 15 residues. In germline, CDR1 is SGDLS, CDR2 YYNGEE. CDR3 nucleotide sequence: TGTGCCAGCAGCGTAGGGTGGGGAGGGGGTGGTGAGCAGTTCTTC. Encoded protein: CASSVGWGGGGEQFF.

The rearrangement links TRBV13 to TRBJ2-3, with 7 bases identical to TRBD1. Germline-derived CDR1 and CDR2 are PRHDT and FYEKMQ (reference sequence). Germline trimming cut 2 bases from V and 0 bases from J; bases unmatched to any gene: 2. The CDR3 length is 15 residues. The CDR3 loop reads CASSLTGASTDTQYF. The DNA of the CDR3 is TGTGCCAGCAGCTTAACAGGGGCTAGCACAGATACGCAGTATTTT.

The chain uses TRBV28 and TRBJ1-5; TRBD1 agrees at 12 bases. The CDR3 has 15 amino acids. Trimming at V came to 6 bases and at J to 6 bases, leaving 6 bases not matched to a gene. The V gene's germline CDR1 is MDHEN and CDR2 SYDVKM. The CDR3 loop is CASSRGTGGSQPQHF. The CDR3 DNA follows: TGTGCCAGCAGCCGAGGGACAGGGGGCTCTCAGCCCCAGCATTTT.

CDR3 in amino acids: CASSSDREANTEAFF. The CDR3 bases are TGTGCCAGCAGCTCGGACAGGGAGGCGAACACTGAAGCTTTCTTT. The gene calls are TRBV7-9 and TRBJ1-1; 8 bases are a match to TRBD1. CDR3 length equals 15 residues. Germline V lookup: CDR1 SEHNR, CDR2 FQNEAQ (reference sequence). The J segment lost 1 base and the V segment lost 4 bases, leaving 5 bases of the junction unmatched.